The 13 T cell receptor beta chains presented below share a single source sample, sequenced in a study of blood T cell repertoires in COVID-19. Clones were sequenced by immunoSEQ multiplex PCR, and TCRdb holds only the in-frame ones, with some missing. This table has some 42,000 clones, roughly 77% appearing once. Sequencing used peripheral blood. These receptor sequences come from a man at least 80 years old with acute or convalescent COVID-19.

The chain carries TRBV19 and TRBJ1-5; TRBD1 matches 7 bases. The ends lost 3 bases at V and 3 bases at J; junction bases unmatched: 5. Germline V gene lookup returns CDR1 LNHDA and CDR2 SQIVND (reference sequence). The CDR3 contains 15 residues. The CDR3 region has the DNA TGTGCCAGTAGTATCCGGGACAGAGACAATCAGCCCCAGCATTTT. Its translation: CASSIRDRDNQPQHF. Full variable domain (remainder filled in from reference TRBV19 and TRBJ1-5): DGGITQSPKYLFRKEGQNVTLSCEQNLNHDAMYWYRQDPGQGLRLIYYSQIVNDFQKGDIAEGYSVSREKKESFPLTVTSAQKNPTAFYLCASSIRDRDNQPQHFGDGTRLSIL.

This clone has at least ten counts. The chain recombines TRBV10-2 with TRBJ2-1, with a weak D call TRBD2 (6 bases). The V gene lost 6 bases and the J gene lost 9 bases, with 6 bases spanning the gap. There are 10 residues in the CDR3. The V gene's germline CDR1 is WSHSY and CDR2 SAAADI. This chain's CDR3 is CASRGGEQFF. The CDR3 nucleotides read TGCGCCAGCAGGGGGGGTGAGCAGTTCTTC.

V gene TRBV27 combines with J gene TRBJ2-6; D is uncertain. CDR1 is MNHEY and CDR2 is SMNVEV in the germline V gene (reference sequence). The CDR3 has 13 amino acids. Trimming removed 5 bases at V and 1 base at J, with 3 bases between. CDR3 in amino acids: CASSPSGANVLTF. Here the CDR3 DNA reads TGTGCCAGCAGTCCATCTGGGGCCAACGTCCTGACTTTC.

This clone was seen only once. The rearrangement uses TRBV5-1 and TRBJ2-2; 12 bases align to TRBD2. The CDR3 extends over 19 amino acids. V lost 2 bases, J lost 0 bases, and 8 bases stayed unmatched. Germline CDR1 is SGHRS and CDR2 is YFSETQ. CDR3 bases: TGCGCCAGCAGCTTACAGAGGACTAGCGGGATCCCGAACACCGGGGAGCTGTTTTTT. This translates into CASSLQRTSGIPNTGELFF.

This rearrangement joins TRBV5-8 to TRBJ2-3; 13 bases align to TRBD2. CDR3 length: 14 residues. Germline CDR1 is SGHTS and CDR2 is YDEGEE. Trimming took 10 bases from V and 6 from J; bases not matched to a gene: 8. This CDR3 reads CAGPGTSGVDTQYF. The DNA for the CDR3 is TGTGCCGGGCCCGGGACTAGCGGGGTGGATACGCAGTATTTT.

In this sample, this clone turned up a few times. The V and J genes are TRBV10-1 and TRBJ2-3; 10 nucleotides match TRBD2. The V segment lost 4 bases and the J segment 6 bases; nucleotides outside the gene matches: 7. The CDR3 consists of 15 residues. Germline loops: CDR1 WNHNN, CDR2 SYGVQD (reference sequence). CDR3 sequence (DNA): TGCGCCAGCAGTGCTAGCGGGAGAGCTTGGGATACGCAGTATTTT. This gives the protein CASSASGRAWDTQYF.

The chain combines TRBV2 with TRBJ2-2; 9 nucleotides align to TRBD2. This CDR3 comprises 16 residues. Trimming took 1 base from V and 2 from J; bases not matched to a gene: 2. Germline CDR1 and CDR2: SNHLY and FYNNEI. CDR3 bases: TGTGCCAGCAGTGAAGGAGCGGGGGGTAACACCGGGGAGCTGTTTTTT. Its translation is CASSEGAGGNTGELFF.

The V and J genes are TRBV4-1 and TRBJ2-5, with 13 nucleotides matching TRBD2. The V segment lost 1 base and the J segment 4 bases; nucleotides outside the gene matches: 6. Germline-derived CDR1 and CDR2 are MGHRA and YSYEKL. The CDR3 has 17 amino acids. The CDR3 DNA is TGCGCCAGCAGCCAAGTGAACGGACTAGCGGGAGCAGAGACCCAGTACTTC. This gives the protein CASSQVNGLAGAETQYF.

The CDR3 loop is CASSPRGTNEKLFF. The DNA for the CDR3 is TGTGCCAGCAGCCCTAGGGGGACTAATGAAAAACTGTTTTTT. This chain joins TRBV3-1 (or the pseudogene TRBV3-2) and TRBJ1-4; weak D call: TRBD1 (6 bases). Germline lookup yields CDR1 LGHDT and CDR2 YNNKEL (reference sequence). The V end was cut by 4 bases, the J end by 2 bases, with 8 bases between. The CDR3 covers 14 residues.

The V gene is TRBV28, the J gene TRBJ1-2, with D possibly matching TRBD1 (5 bases). Trimming removed 2 bases at V and 7 bases at J, with 8 bases between. The CDR3 runs to 12 residues. Germline assignment: CDR1 MDHEN and CDR2 SYDVKM. The CDR3 DNA follows: TGTGCCAGCAGTTTAACGGGGGGTGGCTACACCTTC. This codes for CASSLTGGGYTF.

The genes are TRBV4-1 and TRBJ2-1; 9 bases agree with TRBD1. Germline V gene sequence: CDR1 MGHRA, CDR2 YSYEKL. The CDR3 consists of 16 residues. J was trimmed by 1 base and V by 2 bases; bases with no gene match: 3. The CDR3 region is CASSQLGTGSYNEQFF. CDR3 nucleotides: TGCGCCAGCAGCCAACTGGGGACAGGGTCCTACAATGAGCAGTTCTTC.

The rearrangement uses TRBV7-6 and TRBJ1-3; D may be TRBD1 (5 bases). This CDR3 has 15 residues. Germline V gene lookup returns CDR1 SGHVS and CDR2 FNYEAQ. V lost 5 bases to trimming and J lost 0 bases, with 11 bases between them. The CDR3 here is CASSPAGLSGNTIYF. In DNA, the CDR3 is TGTGCCAGCAGCCCCGCAGGGCTCTCTGGAAACACCATATATTTT. Full variable domain (missing parts from reference TRBV7-6 and TRBJ1-3): GAGVSQSPRYKVTKRGQDVALRCDPISGHVSLYWYRQALGQGPEFLTYFNYEAQQDKSGLPNDRFSAERPEGSISTLTIQRTEQRDSAMYRCASSPAGLSGNTIYFGEGSWLTVV.

The chain recombines TRBV5-1 with TRBJ1-3, with D possibly TRBD1 on 6 matching bases. With 0 bases removed from V and 0 bases from J, the gap between germline ends came to 10 bases. The germline CDR1 and CDR2 sequences are SGHRS and YFSETQ. The CDR3 consists of 16 residues. The CDR3 sequence: CASSLDTGSSGNTIYF. CDR3 coding DNA: TGCGCCAGCAGCTTGGATACAGGGTCCTCTGGAAACACCATATATTTT.